This T cell receptor beta chain was sequenced for a study of T cell responses to AZD1222 COVID-19 vaccine. The CDR3 covers 17 residues. V was clipped by 0 bases and J by 8 bases, with 22 bases between them. Germline CDR1 LGHNA, CDR2 YNFKEQ. Method: immunoSEQ multiplex PCR; TCRdb's copy keeps in-frame clones and lacks some. The sample contains 100,000 to 120,000 clones, more than 70% of which appear only once. This clonotype was sampled from an adult in good health. Here the sequenced sample was peripheral blood, taken on day 0 of MenACWY control vaccination. This rearrangement joins TRBV4-2 to TRBJ1-2; perhaps TRBD1 as D (6 bases). DNA of the CDR3: TGTGCCAGCAGCCAAGATTCGGCAGGGGCCCTAACCTACGGCTACACCTTC. It specifies CASSQDSAGALTYGYTF.